This T cell receptor (beta chain) was found in a study of a mutant IDH1 vaccine in newly diagnosed glioma. Assay: immunoSEQ multiplex PCR; the TCRdb copy retains only in-frame clones and omits some. The sample includes some 68,000 clones, approximately 79% of them seen just once. Time point: baseline, week 1 (first vaccination visit). Described treatment: pre-vaccination baseline after standard-of-care therapy. The CDR3 has 14 amino acids. CDR1 is SGHRS and CDR2 is YFSETQ in the germline V gene. V lost 5 bases and J 4 bases, leaving 12 bases between the germline ends. The sequences come from PBMCs, collected from a glioma patient treated with radiotherapy, temozolomide or both. The chain is built from TRBV5-1 and TRBJ2-2; D may be TRBD2 (6 bases). This clonotype was obtained from a man aged 50-60 years with glioma. The CDR3 loop reads CASRLGRTTGELFF. CDR3 DNA: TGCGCCAGCAGGCTAGGGAGGACCACCGGGGAGCTGTTTTTT.